The following is a TCR beta chain sequence with its context. CDR1 SGDLS and CDR2 YYNGEE come from the germline V gene. With 3 bases removed from V and 3 bases from J, the gap between germline ends came to 10 bases. The CDR3 is 13 residues long. The sample originates from a study of OX40 agonist ivuxolimab in advanced cancers. Study overall: The group had a mean age of around 64 years, ranged from about 20 to 79, and was 80% to 90% male. Checkpoint inhibitors had been given previously to under 50% of patients.

Some clones are missing from TCRdb's copy, which holds only in-frame ones; the method was immunoSEQ multiplex PCR. This sample has 60,000 or so clones, with 90% to 95% found just once. This specimen consisted of CD4+ or CD8+ T cells sorted from blood, obtained in a trial of the OX40 agonist ivuxolimab. The chain links TRBV9 to TRBJ2-7; D may be TRBD2 (5 bases). The sequence derives from an adult with an advanced solid tumor such as melanoma, head and neck, liver or kidney cancer. The CDR3 loop reads CASSGKEDYEQYF. DNA for the CDR3: TGTGCCAGCAGCGGGAAGGAGGACTACGAGCAGTACTTC.